This is a list of T cell receptor beta chains from one sample in a study of beta chain features in type 1 diabetes. Using immunoSEQ multiplex PCR, the repertoire was profiled, and TCRdb retains in-frame clones only, with some absent. This repertoire shows a few hundred thousand clones, around 22% found once; its top ten account for over 0.01%. The sequencing sample was made of naive CD4+ T cells from blood. The receptors shown here come from a woman in her thirties with type 1 diabetes. Each CDR3 is given with its conserved first and last residue. The order of the fields is J gene, V gene, clone size, D gene, CDR3 protein. D genes are given only for firm matches. Clone size is shown for a subset of rows, as once, few, many or a class of expanded clone.

>TRBJ1-5|TRBV29-1|few|.
CSAGGTFNQPQHF
>TRBJ2-1|TRBV9|few|TRBD2
CASSVIAGVNNEQFF
>TRBJ1-2|TRBV6-5|few|TRBD1
CASSFADRDYGYTF
>TRBJ2-1|TRBV4-1|.|TRBD1
CASSLRDRDLNEQFF
>TRBJ2-5|TRBV15|.|.
CATSREGTQETQYF
>TRBJ1-1|TRBV29-1|few|.
CSGYEGVIESTEAFF
>TRBJ2-1|TRBV7-9|few|TRBD2
CASRPAGGSYNEQFF
>TRBJ2-5|TRBV11-3|few|.
CASSLGAGGETQYF
>TRBJ2-7|TRBV11-2|.|TRBD1
CASSLRDRAYEQYF
>TRBJ1-1|TRBV29-1|.|.
CSVVRGTYTEAFF
>TRBJ2-7|TRBV10-3|few|.
CAISLDRSRGYEQYF
>TRBJ1-5|TRBV4-1|.|.
CASSQGAGGSNQPQHF
>TRBJ1-2|TRBV28|once|TRBD1
CASSPWGTGGTGYTF
>TRBJ2-3|TRBV7-3|.|.
CASSASVSTDTQYF
>TRBJ2-1|TRBV7-3|.|.
CASSFTGGRGYEEQFF
>TRBJ2-7|TRBV4-1|.|TRBD2
CASSPSGGREGPYEQYF
>TRBJ2-3|TRBV18|few|.
CASSPLGGGTDTQYF
>TRBJ2-3|TRBV30|.|.
CAWSVPIARADTQYF
>TRBJ2-2|TRBV19|few|.
CASSWRPGELFF
>TRBJ1-3|TRBV2|.|.
CASSEARTPPGNTIYF
>TRBJ1-1|TRBV7-9|.|TRBD1
CASSLEEGAGNTEAFF
>TRBJ2-1|TRBV7-3|.|TRBD1
CASSHPGPGGDEQFF
>TRBJ2-5|TRBV21-1|.|.
CASSKERTGRTETQYF
>TRBJ2-1|TRBV5-1|.|.
CASSLDREQFF
>TRBJ2-1|TRBV4-1|.|TRBD2
CASSQDPSGTYNEQFF
>TRBJ1-1|TRBV27|.|.
CASSLVGDTEAFF
>TRBJ2-5|TRBV30|few|.
CAWSRDTQGAQYF
>TRBJ1-1|TRBV7-2|.|.
CASSLNRGNTEAFF
>TRBJ2-2|TRBV5-1|few|.
CASSFPSTGIVTGELFF
>TRBJ2-3|TRBV19|.|.
CASRQGSTDTQYF
>TRBJ2-5|TRBV9|once|.
CASSDTRAGETQYF
>TRBJ1-2|TRBV9|.|.
CASADGGGGGYTF
>TRBJ1-2|TRBV30|.|.
CAWSQGSYGYTF
>TRBJ2-1|TRBV9|.|.
CASSVLTSNDEQFF
>TRBJ2-7|TRBV20-1|.|.
CSVGDSYEQYF
>TRBJ2-2|TRBV15|.|.
CATSRPSNTGELFF
>TRBJ2-1|TRBV13|.|.
CASSLGGGGWNEQFF
>TRBJ2-3|TRBV25-1|few|.
CASSKLGLDTQYF
>TRBJ2-7|TRBV29-1|.|.
CSVFAASDSYEQYF
>TRBJ1-1|TRBV9|few|.
CASSVVEARNTEAFF
>TRBJ2-7|TRBV4-1|.|TRBD1
CASSQRTGDEYEQYF
>TRBJ2-3|TRBV7-9|.|.
CASSLAGTSTDTQYF
>TRBJ1-5|TRBV10-1|.|.
CATSTGIYYQPQHF
>TRBJ1-2|TRBV4-2|.|TRBD1
CASSQDEGRGHGYTF
>TRBJ2-5|TRBV9|few|.
CASSPRVHRETQYF
>TRBJ2-1|TRBV30|few|TRBD2
CAWSGTSGRNEQFF
>TRBJ2-1|TRBV7-9|.|.
CASSPSHGHQEGNEQFF
>TRBJ2-1|TRBV15|.|TRBD2
CATSRDLTSGRNEQFF
>TRBJ2-5|TRBV7-9|.|TRBD1
CASSFAGGETQYF
>TRBJ1-2|TRBV29-1|.|.
CSVSGRDYGYTF
>TRBJ2-3|TRBV7-9|.|TRBD2
CASSFALAGPDTQYF
>TRBJ2-5|TRBV20-1|few|.
CSALQETQYF
>TRBJ2-7|TRBV4-1|few|TRBD2
CASSQDPVPGGSYEQYF
>TRBJ2-7|TRBV29-1|.|TRBD1
CSVDGGEGAFEQYF
>TRBJ1-1|TRBV29-1|few|TRBD1
CSVEGDRGTEAFF